What follows is one T cell receptor beta chain and its context. Only a few counts were recorded for this clonotype. No antigen is known for it. No base-level quality is on record; no much larger clone is a single base apart. The germline V gene (reference sequence) supplies CDR1 MNHEY and CDR2 SMNVEV. Trimming takes 6 bases from V and 5 bases from J, and the germline ends sit 17 bases apart. Including the terminal cysteine and phenylalanine, the CDR3 comprises 15 residues. The sequence is cut down to CDR3 DNA, 45 bases in frame from base 1. The data derive from a study of T cell repertoires in cytomegalovirus infection (dated by TCRdb to between 2018 and 2020). At the level of the whole study: Because public TCR beta signatures pointed to carriage of CMV infection together with the matching HLA type, the HLA type of each donor mattered for the analysis.

Findings and caveats that apply to the study as a whole: In both this cohort and an independent cohort of 350 to 400 donors, the cumulative frequency of public TCR beta family members distinguished carriers of CMV infection plus the relevant HLA type. The ex vivo response was dominated by HLA-C-restricted CMV-specific TCR beta clonotypes, which also provided the single most frequent clonotype in two of eight donors.

Sequencing was performed on an Illumina HiSeq 1500. TCRdb reworked the public reads: Q25 trimming with fastp, MiXCR clone assembly, productive beta chains retained. When rows share a CDR3 protein, they turn into one entry using the most common DNA and genes. Within this sample are some 400,000 distinct CDR3 sequences, with 25% to 40% of them counted one time only. Roughly an eighth of the sample is held by the ten biggest clonotypes. The clonotype was recovered from a human donor in good health (CMV status not recorded). Some clones in this sample may be carry-over from other donors' samples. Sequenced material: PBMCs. This receptor chain uses TRBV27 and TRBJ1-3; no D segment can be confidently identified. The DNA sequence is TGTGCCAGCAGCCCCCTTCCCAGCAAAAGAAACACCATATATTTT. Translated, this gives CASSPLPSKRNTIYF.